This passage covers 25 T cell receptor beta chains from one sample sequenced in a study of blood T cells in healthy people across ages. PCR was performed a second time for 7 to 11 cycles using a sample-barcoded 5' primer and a J-beta primer mix. TCRdb re-analysed the 5' RACE reads in MiXCR, keeping a single row per CDR3 protein. This sample has around 1,000,000 distinct CDR3 sequences; approximately 26% occur once, and the top ten carry about 0.72%. These data also formed part of another study, on T cells of mothers and their children.

The sequenced sample was blood. All receptors derive from a girl aged 2 to 9 in good health.

The gene calls are TRBV6-5 and TRBJ2-6; D gene unclear. CDR1 is MNHEY and CDR2 is SVGAGI in the germline V gene. Trimming pared 2 bases from V and 0 bases from J, leaving 5 bases between. The CDR3 extends over 15 amino acids. The CDR3 reads CASSYDRSGANVLTF. The CDR3 region has the DNA TGTGCCAGCAGTTACGACCGCTCTGGGGCCAACGTCCTGACTTTC.

The chain is built from TRBV3-1 and TRBJ2-5; TRBD2 might be the D (5 bases). CDR1 and CDR2 from the germline V gene are LGHDT and YNNKEL (reference sequence). This CDR3 has 13 amino acids. The CDR3 sequence: CVSADRGKETQYF. CDR3 coding DNA: TGTGTCTCAGCCGACCGGGGAAAAGAGACCCAGTACTTC.

V and J are TRBV9 and TRBJ1-2; D is ambiguous. V was shortened by 2 bases and J by 8 bases, with 16 bases between the two germline ends. Germline V lookup: CDR1 SGDLS, CDR2 YYNGEE. The CDR3 is made up of 14 amino acids. Here the CDR3 reads CASSVGRLDGGYTF. CDR3 sequence (DNA): TGTGCCAGCAGCGTCGGCAGGCTTGATGGCGGCTACACCTTC. The whole variable domain, remainder taken from reference TRBV9 and TRBJ1-2, is DSGVTQTPKHLITATGQRVTLRCSPRSGDLSVYWYQQSLDQGLQFLIQYYNGEERAKGNILERFSAQQFPDLHSELNLSSLELGDSALYFCASSVGRLDGGYTFGSGTRLTVV.

V and J are TRBV27 and TRBJ1-2, with 10 bases aligning to TRBD1. The CDR3 is 18 residues long. Per germline, CDR1 MNHEY and CDR2 SMNVEV (reference sequence). The V segment lost 3 bases and the J segment 4 bases; nucleotides outside the gene matches: 14. Written as DNA, the CDR3 is TGTGCCAGCAGTTTCCGGGACAGGGGTAACGGTATGGGCTATGGCTACACCTTC. This translates into CASSFRDRGNGMGYGYTF.

This clonotype was found a few times. In DNA form, the CDR3 reads TGCAGCGTTGCCTCTTTCGGGGCTAAAGAGACCCAGTACTTC. Protein product: CSVASFGAKETQYF. This chain connects TRBV29-1 to TRBJ2-5; D possibly matches TRBD1 or TRBD2 (5 bases each). This CDR3 is built from 14 residues. The germline gives CDR1 SQVTM, CDR2 ANQGSEA. V lost 4 bases to trimming and J lost 3 bases, with 15 bases between them.

This clonotype was counted once. This chain links TRBV4-1 with TRBJ2-1; D may be TRBD2 (5 bases). In germline, CDR1 is MGHRA, CDR2 YSYEKL. V was cut by 4 bases and J by 0 bases, with 10 bases left in between. CDR3 length equals 15 residues. CDR3 sequence (DNA): TGCGCCAGCAGCCCGATGGGGAGCTCCTACAATGAGCAGTTCTTC. Translated: CASSPMGSSYNEQFF.

The chain couples TRBV27 to TRBJ2-4, with D maybe TRBD2 (5 bases). The V end was cut by 6 bases, the J end by 6 bases, with 15 bases between. The CDR3 is 14 amino acids. The germline CDR1 and CDR2 sequences are MNHEY and SMNVEV (reference sequence). CDR3: CASSPTGLGNIQYF. The CDR3 DNA follows: TGTGCCAGCAGCCCAACGGGGTTGGGAAACATTCAGTACTTC.

The chain carries TRBV4-2 and TRBJ2-4; TRBD2 agrees at 8 bases. The V gene's germline CDR1 is LGHNA and CDR2 YNFKEQ. This CDR3 has 14 amino acids. V lost 1 base to trimming and J lost 8 bases; unmatched junction nucleotides: 4. The DNA of the CDR3 is TGTGCCAGCAGCCAAGTGCGGGGGGCGGACATTCAGTACTTC. It yields the protein CASSQVRGADIQYF.

This clonotype was counted only a few times. The chain couples TRBV12-3 or TRBV12-4 to TRBJ2-7, with TRBD2 as a possible D gene (5 bases). Trimming took 3 bases from V and 0 from J, leaving 9 bases between them. CDR3 length equals 14 residues. CDR3 sequence reads: CASSFGGYSYEQYF. The CDR3 DNA is TGTGCCAGCAGTTTCGGCGGGTACTCCTACGAGCAGTACTTC.

This clonotype was counted a few times. The rearrangement uses TRBV20-1 and TRBJ2-7, with 8 bases that match TRBD2. Looked up from germline, CDR1 is DFQATT and CDR2 is SNEGSKA (reference sequence). This CDR3 spans 14 amino acids. The trim removed 5 bases at V and 0 bases at J, leaving 6 bases unmatched. This CDR3 reads CSAFSGAASYEQYF. The DNA for the CDR3 is TGCAGTGCTTTTAGCGGGGCAGCCTCCTACGAGCAGTACTTC.

This clonotype has more than one count but fewer than ten. The chain joins TRBV4-1 to TRBJ2-5; D remains unclear. Germline V gene data show CDR1 as MGHRA and CDR2 as YSYEKL. Trimming took off 4 bases at V and 5 bases at J, with 17 bases between the two ends. The CDR3 spans 15 residues. CDR3 residues: CASSRTQTSVETQYF. CDR3 bases: TGCGCCAGCAGCCGGACGCAGACAAGTGTGGAGACCCAGTACTTC.

V gene TRBV25-1 combines with J gene TRBJ2-5; 9 nucleotides line up with TRBD1. The J call is doubtful: the DNA matches TRBJ2-1 better. The CDR3 contains 17 residues. Germline V gene lookup returns CDR1 MGHDK and CDR2 SYGVNS. CDR3 sequence: CASSHSPGTGLGNEQFF. CDR3 coding DNA: TGTGCCAGCAGTCACTCTCCCGGGACAGGGCTGGGGAATGAGCAGTTCTTC.

The table lists this clonotype with a few counts. The rearrangement uses TRBV29-1 and TRBJ1-1, with TRBD1 as a possible D gene (5 bases). V lost 4 bases and J lost 5, with 11 bases in between. The germline V gene encodes CDR1 SQVTM and CDR2 ANQGSEA. The CDR3 is 12 residues long. The CDR3 here is CSVGGTATEAFF. The CDR3 nucleotides read TGCAGCGTTGGAGGGACGGCGACTGAAGCTTTCTTT. Filled out from reference TRBV29-1 and TRBJ1-1, the complete variable domain reads SAVISQKPSRDICQRGTSLTIQCQVDSQVTMMFWYRQQPGQSLTLIATANQGSEATYESGFVIDKFPISRPNLTFSTLTVSNMSPEDSSIYLCSVGGTATEAFFGQGTRLTVV.

The chain has TRBV12-5 and TRBJ2-1; D unresolved. The CDR3 runs to 16 residues. Germline V gene data show CDR1 as LGHNT and CDR2 as FRNRAP. V was trimmed by 1 base and J by 2 bases, leaving 12 bases between them. CDR3 in amino acids: CASGLARPRTYNEQFF. CDR3 DNA sequence: TGTGCTAGTGGTTTGGCACGCCCGAGGACCTACAATGAGCAGTTCTTC.

This clonotype was recorded only once. The CDR3 DNA reads TGTGCCAGCAGTTTATCAACTGGACAGGGAGCCTACGAGCAGTACTTC. Encoded protein: CASSLSTGQGAYEQYF. This chain uses TRBV27 with TRBJ2-7; 8 bases are shared with TRBD1. The CDR3 covers 16 residues. Germline values: CDR1 MNHEY, CDR2 SMNVEV (reference sequence). V lost 0 bases, J lost 2 bases, and 6 bases stayed unmatched.

This clonotype was seen only a few times. The germline gene is not matched at one end of the junction; a read error may be the cause. The V and J genes are TRBV2 and TRBJ2-1, with 16 nucleotides matching TRBD2. Germline V gene data show CDR1 as SNHLY and CDR2 as FYNNEI. The CDR3 spans 17 residues. CDR3 nucleotides: TGTGCCAGCAGGGGACTAGCGGGAGGGCCGCGGTACAATGAGCGGTTCTTC. Its translation: CASRGLAGGPRYNERFF.

A single count supports this clonotype. The chain is built from TRBV20-1 and TRBJ2-5; TRBD2 matches 7 bases. Unmatched junction bases numbered 8, after V lost 3 bases and J lost 7 bases. Germline V CDR1 and CDR2: DFQATT, SNEGSKA (reference sequence). CDR3 size: 13 residues. CDR3 bases: TGCAGTGCTAGGGTTACGGGGGAGGGGACCCAGTACTTC. This gives the protein CSARVTGEGTQYF.

The chain has TRBV11-2 and TRBJ1-1; 7 positions match TRBD1. V dropped 3 bases and J dropped 6; count of bases not matched to a gene: 7. Germline loops: CDR1 SGHAT, CDR2 FQNNGV. The CDR3 has 14 amino acids. The CDR3 DNA reads as TGTGCCAGCAGCTTGTGGCAGGGGGGAGCTGAAGCTTTCTTT. It translates to CASSLWQGGAEAFF.

The gene calls are TRBV7-9 and TRBJ1-4, with D possibly matching TRBD1 (5 bases). Germline-derived CDR1 and CDR2 are SEHNR and FQNEAQ (reference sequence). With 1 base removed from V and 7 bases from J, the gap between germline ends came to 16 bases. The CDR3 spans 16 residues. Here the CDR3 reads CASSLGTGTWGEKLFF. DNA for the CDR3: TGTGCCAGCAGCTTAGGAACCGGGACGTGGGGTGAAAAACTGTTTTTT.

This clonotype was detected a few times. The chain combines TRBV28 with TRBJ2-5; weak D call: TRBD2 (5 bases). Deletions cut 7 bases from V and 5 bases from J, with 20 bases between. The CDR3 is made up of 15 amino acids. Germline CDR1 MDHEN, CDR2 SYDVKM. The CDR3 sequence: CASMGMGERLETQYF. The CDR3 region has the DNA TGTGCCAGCATGGGTATGGGAGAGAGACTTGAGACCCAGTACTTC. The whole variable domain, remainder taken from reference TRBV28 and TRBJ2-5, is DVKVTQSSRYLVKRTGEKVFLECVQDMDHENMFWYRQDPGLGLRLIYFSYDVKMKEKGDIPEGYSVSREKKERFSLILESASTNQTSMYLCASMGMGERLETQYFGPGTRLLVL.

The V gene is TRBV12-3 or TRBV12-4, the J gene TRBJ2-6, with TRBD2 matching 9 bases. CDR3 length: 18 amino acids. V was pared by 2 bases and J by 4 bases, with 9 bases of the junction left unmatched. CDR3 amino acids: CASSLFWLAGSGANVLTF. The CDR3 DNA reads as TGTGCCAGCAGTTTATTTTGGCTAGCGGGATCAGGGGCCAACGTCCTGACTTTC.

This clonotype came up a few times. This rearrangement joins TRBV7-9 to TRBJ2-1, with a possible D match to TRBD2 (7 bases). Trimming left V 0 bases short and J 6 bases short, with 12 bases between. Germline CDR1 is SEHNR and CDR2 is FQNEAQ (reference sequence). The length of the CDR3 is 15 residues. CDR3 region: CASSLARGPVNEQFF. Written as DNA, the CDR3 is TGTGCCAGCAGCTTAGCGCGGGGGCCAGTCAATGAGCAGTTCTTC. Variable domain in full (rest from reference TRBV7-9 and TRBJ2-1): DTGVSQNPRHKITKRGQNVTFRCDPISEHNRLYWYRQTLGQGPEFLTYFQNEAQLEKSRLLSDRFSAERPKGSFSTLEIQRTEQGDSAMYLCASSLARGPVNEQFFGPGTRLTVL.

CDR3 protein: CASSFTGLTIYNEQFF. In DNA form, the CDR3 reads TGTGCCAGCAGCTTTACAGGCCTTACGATCTACAATGAGCAGTTCTTC. The chain uses TRBV7-2 and TRBJ2-1, with a tentative D call TRBD1 (5 bases). This CDR3 region has 16 residues. Trimming stripped 3 bases from V and 3 bases from J, with 15 bases between. The V gene's germline CDR1 is SGHTA and CDR2 FQGNSA.

The gene calls are TRBV20-1 and TRBJ2-1; no firm D call. CDR1 DFQATT and CDR2 SNEGSKA come from the germline V gene (reference sequence). V dropped 6 bases and J dropped 0 bases, with 9 bases sitting between them. CDR3 size: 13 residues. The CDR3 here is CSAPVSSYNEQFF. The CDR3 DNA reads TGCAGTGCGCCGGTAAGCTCCTACAATGAGCAGTTCTTC.

The chain carries TRBV28 and TRBJ1-2; D call uncertain. Germline V CDR1 and CDR2: MDHEN, SYDVKM. This CDR3 comprises 12 residues. V lost 4 bases and J lost 12, with 15 bases in between. This CDR3 is CASSSQLGYNTF. The CDR3 nucleotides are TGTGCCAGCAGTTCCCAATTGGGGTATAACACCTTC.